This TCR beta chain came from a study of cytomegalovirus exposure and HLA in healthy donors (dated by TCRdb to 2017 to 2019). Background for the entire study: An earlier analysis of approximately 640 of the donors reported more than 250 Gb of sequence data and some 120 million unique TCR beta sequences from about 180 million T cells. An early release that covered about 600 HLA-typed donors contained about 300 gigabases of sequencing data and tens of millions of unique TCR sequences. Of the 300 to 500 genotyped donors, 75% to 85% were placed in the genetic ancestry cluster associated with self-reported Caucasian donors. The study aimed to test whether signatures of past pathogen exposure could be identified by cataloging public T cell receptors. Using immunosequencing, the study profiled T cell repertoires from about 620 subjects and related those repertoires to cytomegalovirus serostatus. In addition to the first cohort of 666 subjects, a separate validation cohort of approximately 110 different subjects was used. The study combined high-throughput TCR immunosequencing, statistical association of individual TCRs with disease status, and machine learning to predict cytomegalovirus infection status. In a later analysis, previously published TCR beta repertoires from 550 to 700 donors were re-analyzed and high-resolution HLA genotyping was added so that TCR occurrence patterns could be studied. Rather than drawing on any new phenotypic data, the later analysis identified candidate immune exposures from TCR beta sequences and the way those sequences occurred across donors. An earlier analysis of several hundred of the donors applied high-throughput TCR beta sequencing to assess whether each TCR beta V gene segment acted as functional or pseudogenic. Alongside the repertoire data, information on donor age, sex, ethnicity and CMV serostatus was compiled. A later genetic analysis used genome-wide SNP genotypes for about 55% of the 666 donors, treating that subset as a discovery cohort. Every repertoire in the discovery cohort had been generated on one and the same sequencing platform. HLA typing included class I and class II loci at four-digit resolution. Typing coverage differed by locus: A, B, C, DRB1 and DQB1 were typed in about 629-640 donors, DQA1 in about 510, DPA1 in approximately 610, and DPB1 in approximately 450. Because of strong linkage in the cohort, four to six DR-DQ haplotypes were treated as single units for association and clustering. On average, 235,054 unique TCR beta nucleotide sequences were sequenced per donor among 300 to 500 genotyped donors of the cohort, with roughly 18% of those sequences being non-productive. Broad study findings and their caveats: The presence/absence analyses assumed that sequencing depth was roughly uniform across donors, and that assumption may not be true. In a later analysis, TCR association rates were found to vary across HLA loci, with the most associated TCRs seen for DRB1 alleles and the fewest for HLA-C alleles. Several of the top co-occurrence clusters appeared to be linked to parvovirus B19, influenza, CMV and Epstein-Barr virus, according to a later analysis. In an earlier analysis of about 600 of the donors, most TCR beta V segments appeared in productive rearrangements about 90% or about 30% of the time, broadly matching IMGT annotations. The classifier was reported to diagnose cytomegalovirus status with high specificity and sensitivity in both the original and validation cohorts. Specific HLA alleles were associated with 15,000 to 20,000 TCR beta sequences at a false discovery rate of 0.05 in a later analysis. When HLA alleles, especially DR and DQ, strongly co-occurred, attributing TCR associations to individual alleles was difficult. In vitro tests confirmed that a few of the cytomegalovirus-associated TCR beta chains recognize cytomegalovirus antigens. A later analysis found that HLA-associated TCR beta chains were more clonally expanded and had lower generation probabilities than equally common non-associated chains. A group of highly shared sequence variants was considered likely to be a technical artifact of the sequencing pipeline. Some IMGT-functional V segments, including TRBV6-2 and TRBV6-3, could not be distinguished by the 87-base-pair reads and were therefore excluded. According to a later genetic analysis, donors in an Asian-associated ancestry cluster had fewer N-insertions in productive TCRs than the approximately 700-donor mean. Immune exposure information for the cohort was limited to CMV serostatus. In a later genetic analysis, a missense DCLRE1C variant was associated with V-gene and J-gene trimming of TCR beta chains, and the association was replicated in an independent cohort. This cohort had only TCR beta chains sequenced, and the lack of alpha or paired-chain data limited which features could be detected. Fewer than 20 rarely observed V segments, including chromosome 9 orphons, were excluded from the earlier analysis of approximately 600 of the donors because counts were too low. The study gave a list of some 150 TCR beta chains associated with cytomegalovirus. Linkage disequilibrium might explain the correlated functional status among segregating V segments, but an unknown experimental factor could not be ruled out. The authors suggested that the approach could potentially be extended to other disease states and immunological phenotypes. A further reported finding was that TCR beta sequences accurately predicted the HLA-A and HLA-B alleles for most subjects in the first cohort. Most TCR sequences were seen in very few donors, while some public TCRs were found in many individuals. Because HLA typing was missing for some donors at each locus, association tests included only the typed subset. According to a later analysis, most CMV-associated TCR beta chains appeared to be HLA-restricted, and the HLA associations seemed to be driven largely by CMV exposure.

The cohort comprised more than 550 healthy bone marrow donors. At the time of sampling, every cohort member was nominally healthy, though immune exposures that went unrecorded were likely present. The donor was CMV seronegative and belonged to the group of 380 or so seronegative cohort members. Every donor gave a peripheral blood sample, and the peripheral blood mononuclear cells from that sample were used for TCR beta sequencing. The Qiagen DNeasy Blood Extraction Kit was used to extract genomic DNA from the blood cell samples. The junction carries 15 bases between V and J, which are trimmed by 6 bases and 4 bases respectively. The germline V gene specifies SQVTM as CDR1 and ANQGSEA as CDR2. Reading from cysteine to phenylalanine, the CDR3 counts 13 amino acids. Just CDR3 DNA is preserved here, 39 bases in frame from base 1. In the case of this clone: Its recognized antigen is unknown. No base quality values were provided; no much bigger clone lies one nucleotide off.

The library was generated by the immunoSEQ multiplex PCR assay. For the multiplex PCR, a mixture combining 60 forward primers for TCR Vbeta segments and 13 reverse primers for TCR Jbeta segments was used. The CDR3 region of rearranged TCR beta genes was amplified from genomic DNA by a multiplex PCR assay. On the Illumina HiSeq System, the amplified TCR beta libraries were sequenced as 87-base-pair reads. For the original study's pipeline: A later analysis tallied tens of millions of unique TCR beta chains across the 610 or so repertoires, and 10 million to 11 million of those chains were shared by two or more donors. Raw reads were error-corrected and collapsed into unique sequences with a nearest-neighbor algorithm that merged closely related sequences to remove PCR and sequencing errors. To assign V, D and J gene segments, CDR3 sequences were aligned to IMGT reference sequences. For a sequence to be retained, a match of at least six nucleotides was required to both a V gene segment and a J gene segment. A rearrangement counted as productive if the CDR3 had no stop codons and remained in frame with V and J, and every other rearrangement counted as non-productive. Following IMGT convention, CDR3 was defined as the stretch from the second conserved V-encoded cysteine to the conserved J-encoded phenylalanine. The earlier analysis of 450 to 750 of the donors excluded any sequence lacking an unambiguous match to a single V gene segment. In an earlier analysis of about 590 of the donors, a V segment was called functional when productive rearrangements were above 56.7%, and segregating when the standard deviation between donors exceeded 5%. To diagnose cytomegalovirus status from the catalog of TCR beta chain sequences, a statistical classification framework was built. A later analysis assigned V and J genes by comparing TCR nucleotide sequences with IMGT/GENE-DB human TR gene sequences. Using the TCRdist pipeline, a later analysis assigned CDR3 sequences along with most-parsimonious VDJ recombination scenarios. In a later analysis, each TCR beta chain was defined by its CDR3 amino acid sequence together with its V-gene family, and reads lacking a unique V-gene family were excluded. To address suspected cross-contamination and a sequencing artifact, a later analysis removed around 600 highly shared, low-generation-probability nucleotide sequences. In a later analysis, a clonal expansion index for each public chain was calculated from normalized within-repertoire ranks of inferred template counts. In a later analysis, generation probabilities were computed with a VDJ recombination model fitted to out-of-frame rearrangements, and the resulting probabilities were checked against IGoR. In a later analysis, TCR-TCR, TCR-HLA and TCR-CMV co-occurrence was scored with hypergeometric tests, and a repertoire-size bias correction was applied to TCR pairs. To estimate false discovery rates, a later analysis permuted the HLA or CMV assignments 20 times. In a later analysis, co-occurring TCRs were grouped using DBSCAN, and TCRdist sequence similarity was added for clustering within HLA-allele-positive subsets. For co-occurrence clustering, repertoires with fewer than 30,000 or more than 120,000 public chains were excluded, along with a handful of repertoires with anomalous nucleotide sharing. TCRdb took over this immuneACCESS table, retaining in-frame rearrangements with V and J assigned. Such tables are incomplete; in checked studies, under half of the missing clones stem from an unresolved V gene, and the remainder is unexplained. The V and J calls and clone size were taken over from that table, and D and trimming were inferred from the DNA. In this sample the table shows under 150,000 clones, roughly three quarters of which occur a single time. The ten largest clones capture roughly 1.3% of the sample.

The sequence was collected from a woman aged 40-49 years in good health and CMV-seronegative. This chain is built from TRBV29-1 and TRBJ2-5; D gene: possibly TRBD1, on 6 matching bases. Sample: PBMCs. The CDR3 reads as follows: CSVRDPRGETQYF. The nucleotide sequence reads as follows: TGCAGCGTCAGGGACCCCAGGGGAGAGACCCAGTACTTC. The CDR3, completed at both ends by the reference TRBV29-1 and TRBJ2-5 genes, gives the full variable domain SAVISQKPSRDICQRGTSLTIQCQVDSQVTMMFWYRQQPGQSLTLIATANQGSEATYESGFVIDKFPISRPNLTFSTLTVSNMSPEDSSIYLCSVRDPRGETQYFGPGTRLLVL.